These 7 T cell receptor beta chains share one sample of origin, sequenced in a study of T cell changes during pregnancy in multiple sclerosis. The method was immunoSEQ multiplex PCR; TCRdb's version includes in-frame clones alone and lacks a portion of them. The sample carries 30,000 to 45,000 clones, around 94% recorded once. The sample consisted of PBMCs (not recorded whether the cells were cultured). These TCRs come from a female donor with multiple sclerosis, enrolled in a pregnancy study.

The CDR3 nucleotides read TGTGCCAGCAGCTTAGATGCAGGGTACACTGAAGCTTTCTTT. This codes for CASSLDAGYTEAFF. V and J are TRBV7-2 and TRBJ1-1, with a weak D call TRBD1 (5 bases). Trimming took off 1 base at V and 3 bases at J, with 9 bases between the two ends. Germline V gene lookup returns CDR1 SGHTA and CDR2 FQGNSA. There are 14 residues in the CDR3.

As to this clone: The germline gene is not matched at one end of the junction; a read error may be the cause. The gene calls are TRBV6-5 and TRBJ1-3; perhaps TRBD1 as D (5 bases). CDR1 and CDR2 from the germline V gene are MNHEY and SVGAGI. The CDR3 is 16 amino acids. The CDR3 DNA reads TGTGCCAGCAGCTACTTATGGGGGGGTGGTGGAAACACCATATATTTT. Translating it yields CASSYLWGGGGNTIYF.

The chain is built from TRBV5-5 and TRBJ2-7; no reliable D call. The CDR3 is 12 amino acids. Germline lookup yields CDR1 SGHKS and CDR2 YYEKEE (reference sequence). Deletions cut 2 bases from V and 0 bases from J, with 3 bases between. The CDR3, as DNA: TGTGCCAGCAGCTTAACCTCCTACGAGCAGTACTTC. Protein product: CASSLTSYEQYF.

This clone was counted once. The CDR3 loop reads CASAGGRAFPKETQYF. The CDR3 DNA reads as TGTGCCAGCGCGGGTGGGAGGGCTTTTCCCAAAGAGACCCAGTACTTC. The chain uses TRBV2 and TRBJ2-5; TRBD2 matches at 7 bases. J lost 3 bases, V lost 8 bases, and 15 bases had no gene match. Germline CDR1 is SNHLY and CDR2 is FYNNEI. There are 16 residues in the CDR3.

The chain employs TRBV19 and TRBJ2-3; 8 bases agree with TRBD2. Trimming at V came to 5 bases and at J to 5 bases, leaving 12 bases not matched to a gene. Germline CDR1 reads LNHDA; CDR2 reads SQIVND (reference sequence). There are 16 residues in the CDR3. CDR3 protein: CASSLVAGWVGDTQYF. The CDR3, as DNA: TGTGCCAGTAGTCTCGTAGCGGGATGGGTCGGAGATACGCAGTATTTT.

This clone has a handful of counts. This rearrangement joins TRBV27 to TRBJ2-7, with D possibly matching TRBD2 (6 bases). Trimming took off 4 bases at V and 1 base at J, with 11 bases between the two ends. The CDR3 is 14 amino acids. Germline lookup yields CDR1 MNHEY and CDR2 SMNVEV (reference sequence). This CDR3 is CASSSGGMSYEQYF. The CDR3 nucleotides are TGTGCCAGCAGTTCGGGCGGGATGTCCTACGAGCAGTACTTC.

The chain recombines TRBV4-2 with TRBJ2-7; D may match TRBD1 or TRBD2 (5 bases each). Trimming shortened V by 4 bases and J by 2 bases, and 12 bases separated the two germline ends. The germline CDR1 and CDR2 sequences are LGHNA and YNFKEQ. This CDR3 spans 14 amino acids. The DNA of the CDR3 is TGTGCCAGCAGCCTTGGGACGCCCGCCTACGAGCAGTACTTC. It specifies CASSLGTPAYEQYF.